There are a few counts of the clone carrying this TCR beta chain. Germline lookup yields CDR1 SGHTS and CDR2 YDEGEE. The CDR3 contains 14 residues. V was shortened by 0 bases and J by 10 bases, with 14 bases between the two germline ends. This entry belongs to a study of molecular identifiers for immune sequencing clone quantification. The authors sorted naive CD8 T cells as CD8+CD4-CCR7+CD45RA+. TCRdb ran MiXCR on the PCR reads and lists one entry per CDR3 protein. Of around 480,000 distinct CDR3 sequences detected, 25% appear once; the ten largest clones hold roughly 0.77%. The clonotype was recovered from a human donor in good health. Some libraries in this study had Jurkat cell RNA spiked in. The rearrangement links TRBV5-8 to TRBJ2-1; perhaps TRBD2 as D (7 bases). The sequenced material came from naive CD8+ T cells from blood, with Jurkat cell RNA spiked in. Subset denoted: FACS-sorted CD8+CD4-CCR7+CD45RA+ naive T cells. The DNA of the CDR3 is TGTGCCAGCAGCTTGGTAGGGGGGGCAGGGGAGCAGTTCTTC. Its translation is CASSLVGGAGEQFF.